Reported below is one T cell receptor (beta chain). Antigen specificity is unknown. The repertoire was sequenced with immunoSEQ multiplex PCR; TCRdb's copy has only in-frame clones and lacks some. The profile shows 4,500 to 6,000 clones, 65% of them singletons. The data were obtained in a study of CD8 T cell repertoires and HIV-1 epitope variants. The sample comprised cultured CD8+ T cells derived from PBMCs. This TCR came from a male donor with HIV.

The CDR3 here is CAISESRLARREQYF. The CDR3 coding sequence is TGTGCCATCAGTGAGTCGAGACTAGCACGACGCGAGCAGTACTTC. The chain is built from TRBV10-3 and TRBJ2-7; 7 nucleotides match TRBD2. Germline V lookup: CDR1 ENHRY, CDR2 SYGVKD. CDR3 length: 15 residues. The ends lost 0 bases at V and 6 bases at J; junction bases unmatched: 8.